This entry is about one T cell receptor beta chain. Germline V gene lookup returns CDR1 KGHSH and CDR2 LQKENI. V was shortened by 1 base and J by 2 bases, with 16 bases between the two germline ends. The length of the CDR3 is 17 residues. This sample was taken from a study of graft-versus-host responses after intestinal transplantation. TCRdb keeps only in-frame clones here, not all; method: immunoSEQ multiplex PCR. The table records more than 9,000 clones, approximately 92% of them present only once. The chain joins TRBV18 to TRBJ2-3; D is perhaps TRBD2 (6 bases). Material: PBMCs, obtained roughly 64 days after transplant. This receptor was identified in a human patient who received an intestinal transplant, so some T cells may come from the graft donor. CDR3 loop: CASSPLELIAATDTQYF. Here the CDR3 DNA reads TGTGCCAGCTCACCACTGGAACTTATAGCGGCCACAGATACGCAGTATTTT.